The T cell receptor (beta chain) under discussion was sequenced for a study of regulatory T cells in long-lasting Graves disease. Time point meaning: newly diagnosed GD, antithyroid drugs for less than 3 months. PBMC RNA served as the TCR library source. Peripheral blood, approximately 9 milliliters of it, was drawn into EDTA tubes. This clonotype was counted ten times or more. What it binds is not known. For TCR beta, libraries came from iRepertoire HTBI primers and Arm-PCR of CDR3 regions. TCRdb re-called the multiplex PCR reads with MiXCR, one entry per CDR3 protein. The sample has approximately 230,000 distinct CDR3 sequences; approximately 20% are singletons. V lost 3 bases to trimming and J lost 4 bases; unmatched junction nucleotides: 3. CDR1 is SGDLS and CDR2 is YYNGEE in the germline V gene. This CDR3 has 14 residues. Study outcomes and limitations: Persistent disease was characterized by preferential usage of TRBV28, TRBJ1-2 and TRBJ2-5.

This TCR was recovered from a female donor with Graves disease. This specimen consisted of peripheral blood mononuclear cells (PBMCs), obtained at new diagnosis, from a patient treated with antithyroid drugs. The gene calls are TRBV9 and TRBJ2-7; 11 bases are shared with TRBD2. The CDR3 loop is CASSASGRTYEQYF. DNA for the CDR3: TGTGCCAGCAGCGCTAGCGGGAGGACGTACGAGCAGTACTTC.